This T cell receptor (beta chain) stems from a study of T cells in Graves' hyperthyroidism and ophthalmopathy. About the research overall: Peripheral blood draws took place at initial diagnosis, ahead of any treatment.

Trimming left V 6 bases short and J 2 bases short, with 11 bases between. The CDR3 loop spans 13 amino acids. Germline CDR1 SGHTA, CDR2 FQGNSA. RNA transcripts provided the source from which TCR beta CDR3 regions were amplified. HTBI primers drove first-round RT-PCR of the TCR CDR3. TCRdb re-analysed the multiplex PCR reads in MiXCR, keeping a single row per CDR3 protein. This repertoire shows about half a million distinct CDR3 sequences, approximately 25% found once; its top ten account for approximately 11%. To note about this clonotype: Given the absence of the conserved phenylalanine or tryptophan at the CDR3 end, a read error is likely.

Uncontrolled infections, other autoimmune diseases, pregnancy or lactation led to exclusion of patients. Fresh 10 ml peripheral blood yielded PBMCs. The V gene is TRBV7-2, the J gene TRBJ2-7, with D possibly TRBD1 on 5 matching bases. The source material was blood. This clonotype was sampled from a woman in her 30s with Graves' ophthalmopathy. The CDR3 reads CASSIGATYEQYY. The CDR3 DNA sequence: TGTGCCAGCAGTATAGGGGCTACCTACGAGCAGTACTAC.